The rows below give T cell receptor beta chains drawn from one sample of a study of shared clonotypes between healthy human individuals. Only in-frame clones appear in the TCRdb table, and some are missing; sequencing was by immunoSEQ multiplex PCR. The sample includes about 700,000 clones, roughly 70% of them seen just once. Sequencing was done on a sample of memory CD4+ T cells sorted from blood. The receptors were sampled from a woman aged 25 to 39 in good health. CDR3s include the opening cysteine and the closing phenylalanine or tryptophan. The D gene is left open where the match is weak. The size entry is marked missing in some rows and otherwise reads once, few, many or a size class.

TRBJ2-1 - TRBV6-6 TRBD1 CASSYSPGQDLDEQFF TGTGCCAGCAGTTACTCACCGGGACAGGATCTCGATGAGCAGTTCTTC
TRBJ2-3 - TRBV7-9 - CASSSGQSGTDTQYF TGTGCCAGCAGCTCGGGACAATCAGGCACAGATACGCAGTATTTT
TRBJ1-5 few TRBV7-8 - CASSGSGGNQPQHF TGTGCCAGCAGTGGTTCAGGGGGCAATCAGCCCCAGCATTTT
TRBJ2-5 - TRBV5-4 TRBD1 CASSIPLGQQETQYF TGTGCCAGCAGCATACCTCTGGGACAGCAAGAGACCCAGTACTTC
TRBJ2-4 - TRBV6-1 TRBD1 CASSAGQGRTNIQYF TGTGCCAGCAGTGCTGGACAGGGGCGAACAAACATTCAGTACTTC
TRBJ1-2 - TRBV6-5 TRBD1 CASSRTGASYGYTF TGTGCCAGCAGCCGGACAGGCGCTTCCTATGGCTACACCTTC
TRBJ2-3 few TRBV19 - CASSGPSDLGKDTQYF TGTGCCAGTAGTGGCCCGAGCGATCTGGGTAAAGATACGCAGTATTTT
TRBJ1-5 few TRBV4-1 TRBD1 CASSQGISGTGLQPQHF TGCGCCAGCAGCCAAGGGATCTCCGGGACAGGGCTTCAGCCCCAGCATTTT
TRBJ2-3 few TRBV29-1 TRBD2 CSVDITSGGDTQYF TGCAGCGTTGATATTACTAGCGGGGGTGATACGCAGTATTTT
TRBJ2-1 - TRBV18 - CASSEDETYNEQFF TGTGCCAGCTCAGAGGACGAGACCTACAATGAGCAGTTCTTC
TRBJ1-2 - TRBV29-1 - CSVDRGATSGYTF TGCAGCGTTGACCGGGGGGCCACCTCCGGCTACACCTTC
TRBJ1-1 - TRBV28 - CASSFRRGSPAEAFF TGTGCCAGCAGTTTCCGGCGGGGGTCGCCAGCTGAAGCTTTCTTT
TRBJ1-2 - TRBV21-1 - CASSNQAIPYGYTF TGTGCCAGCAGCAATCAGGCCATCCCCTATGGCTACACCTTC
TRBJ2-5 - TRBV28 - CASIPPRGETQYF TGTGCCAGCATTCCCCCCCGCGGGGAGACCCAGTACTTC
TRBJ2-1 many TRBV7-2 TRBD2 CASSLGEGSYNEQFF TGTGCCAGCAGCTTAGGGGAGGGGTCCTACAATGAGCAGTTCTTC
TRBJ1-5 - TRBV25-1 TRBD1 CASSSTGEGQPQHF TGTGCCAGCAGTTCTACAGGGGAAGGTCAGCCCCAGCATTTT
TRBJ1-1 - TRBV28 - CASSFLNTEAFF TGTGCCAGCAGTTTTCTGAACACTGAAGCTTTCTTT
TRBJ1-1 - TRBV2 - CASSGIGEQAFF TGTGCCAGCAGTGGGATAGGGGAGCAAGCTTTCTTT
TRBJ2-5 few TRBV7-9 - CASSRQELQETQYF TGTGCCAGCAGCCGACAGGAGCTCCAAGAGACCCAGTACTTC
TRBJ1-3 once TRBV19 - CASSIVLSALDGNTIYF TGTGCCAGTAGTATCGTGTTGTCGGCCTTGGATGGAAACACCATATATTTT
TRBJ2-3 - TRBV5-1 TRBD2 CASTNLAGGSTDTQYF TGCGCCAGCACCAACTTAGCGGGAGGGAGCACAGATACGCAGTATTTT
TRBJ1-1 - TRBV6-5 TRBD1 CASSYGGQGWPEAFF TGTGCCAGCAGTTACGGCGGACAGGGTTGGCCTGAAGCTTTCTTT
TRBJ2-7 - TRBV7-3 TRBD1 CASSPGTGDREQYF TGTGCCAGCAGCCCCGGGACAGGGGATCGCGAGCAGTACTTC
TRBJ2-6 - TRBV5-1 - CASSSGQSGANVLTF TGCGCCAGCAGCTCCGGACAGTCTGGGGCCAACGTCCTGACTTTC
TRBJ2-7 - TRBV28 - CASTGTGSAGGYEQYF TGTGCCAGCACAGGGACAGGGAGCGCGGGAGGCTACGAGCAGTACTTC
TRBJ2-2 - TRBV19 TRBD2 CASSPLAGYVGELFF TGTGCCAGTAGTCCCCTAGCGGGGTATGTCGGGGAGCTGTTTTTT
TRBJ1-1 - TRBV30 - CAWSHGRGSGTEAFF TGTGCCTGGAGTCACGGCCGGGGTTCTGGCACTGAAGCTTTCTTT
TRBJ2-7 - TRBV5-1 - CASSLAGSGDEQYF TGCGCCAGCAGCTTGGCCGGGAGCGGCGACGAGCAGTACTTC
TRBJ1-2 - TRBV5-1 - CASSLADRSSYTF TGCGCCAGCAGCTTGGCTGACCGATCTAGCTACACCTTC
TRBJ2-1 - TRBV11-3 TRBD1 CASSSGQGAIDEQFF TGTGCCAGCAGCTCCGGACAGGGGGCTATCGATGAGCAGTTCTTC
TRBJ2-2 few TRBV10-1 - CASSPGSGNTGELFF TGCGCCAGCTCTCCGGGTAGCGGGAACACCGGGGAGCTGTTTTTT
TRBJ1-1 - TRBV5-1 - CASSLEPMNTEAFF TGCGCCAGCAGCTTGGAACCTATGAACACTGAAGCTTTCTTT
TRBJ2-5 - TRBV19 - CASSTRSVMYETQYF TGTGCCAGTAGTACTAGGAGTGTGATGTACGAGACCCAGTACTTC
TRBJ2-4 - TRBV4-2 - CASSQDYTGSGENIQYF TGTGCCAGCAGCCAAGATTATACCGGGTCAGGGGAAAACATTCAGTACTTC
TRBJ1-4 - TRBV2 - CASSELKGKLFF TGTGCCAGCAGTGAACTGAAAGGAAAACTGTTTTTT
TRBJ1-2 - TRBV12-5 TRBD1 CASGKQGTYGYTF TGTGCTAGTGGTAAACAGGGGACCTATGGCTACACCTTC
TRBJ2-2 - TRBV27 - CASSRGARTGELFF TGTGCCAGCAGCCGGGGTGCGAGGACCGGGGAGCTGTTTTTT
TRBJ2-7 - TRBV7-8 - CASSPTPTVLGQYF TGTGCCAGCAGCCCCACTCCTACCGTCTTAGGGCAGTACTTC
TRBJ1-2 - TRBV6-1 - CASNGQATYGYTF TGTGCCAGCAATGGGCAGGCGACCTATGGCTACACCTTC
TRBJ2-7 - TRBV10-3 - CAISPYSSEQYF TGTGCCATCAGTCCTTACTCCTCTGAGCAGTACTTC
TRBJ2-1 few TRBV5-1 - CASSTGDNYNEQFF TGCGCCAGCAGCACCGGGGACAACTACAATGAGCAGTTCTTC